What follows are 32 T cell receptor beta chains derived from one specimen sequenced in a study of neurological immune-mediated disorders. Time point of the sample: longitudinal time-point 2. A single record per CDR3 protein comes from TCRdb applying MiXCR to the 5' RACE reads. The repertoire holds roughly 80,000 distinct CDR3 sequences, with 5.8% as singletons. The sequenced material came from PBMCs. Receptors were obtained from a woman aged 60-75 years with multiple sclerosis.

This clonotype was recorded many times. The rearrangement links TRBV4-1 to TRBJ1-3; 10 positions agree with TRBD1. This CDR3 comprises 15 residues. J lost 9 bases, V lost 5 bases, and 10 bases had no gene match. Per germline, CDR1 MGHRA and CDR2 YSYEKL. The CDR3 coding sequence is TGCGCCAGCAGCTCACGGGACAGGGGCCTCGGCACCATATATTTT. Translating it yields CASSSRDRGLGTIYF.

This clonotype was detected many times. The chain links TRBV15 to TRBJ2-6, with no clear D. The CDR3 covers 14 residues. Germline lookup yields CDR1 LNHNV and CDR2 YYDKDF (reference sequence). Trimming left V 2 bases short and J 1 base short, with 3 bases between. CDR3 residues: CATSRQSGANVLTF. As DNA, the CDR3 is TGTGCCACCAGCAGACAGTCTGGGGCCAACGTCCTGACTTTC.

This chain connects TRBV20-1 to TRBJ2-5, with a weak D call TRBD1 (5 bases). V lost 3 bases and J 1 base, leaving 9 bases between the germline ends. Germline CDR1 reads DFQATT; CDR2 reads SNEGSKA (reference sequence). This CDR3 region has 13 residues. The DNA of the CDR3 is TGCAGTGCTAGCGCGCAGGGCCAAGAGACCCAGTACTTC. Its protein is CSASAQGQETQYF.

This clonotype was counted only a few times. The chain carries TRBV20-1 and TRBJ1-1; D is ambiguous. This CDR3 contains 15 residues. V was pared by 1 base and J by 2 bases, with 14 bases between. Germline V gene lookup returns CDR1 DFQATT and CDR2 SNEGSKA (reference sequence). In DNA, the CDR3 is TGCAGTGCTAGAGCCTTAGGGCAGGTTAACACTGAAGCTTTCTTT. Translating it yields CSARALGQVNTEAFF.

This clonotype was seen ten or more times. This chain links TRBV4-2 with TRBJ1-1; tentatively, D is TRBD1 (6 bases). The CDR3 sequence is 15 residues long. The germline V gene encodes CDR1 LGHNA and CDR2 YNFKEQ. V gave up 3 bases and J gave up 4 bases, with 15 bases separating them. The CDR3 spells CASSHLDQGGTEAFF. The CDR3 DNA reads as TGTGCCAGCAGCCATCTTGACCAAGGGGGCACTGAAGCTTTCTTT.

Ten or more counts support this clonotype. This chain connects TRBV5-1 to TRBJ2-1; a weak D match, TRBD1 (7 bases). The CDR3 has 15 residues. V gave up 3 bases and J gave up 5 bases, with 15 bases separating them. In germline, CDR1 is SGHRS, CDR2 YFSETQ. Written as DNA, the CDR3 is TGCGCCAGCAGCTGGAGGGACAGCCAAGACAATGAGCAGTTCTTC. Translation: CASSWRDSQDNEQFF.

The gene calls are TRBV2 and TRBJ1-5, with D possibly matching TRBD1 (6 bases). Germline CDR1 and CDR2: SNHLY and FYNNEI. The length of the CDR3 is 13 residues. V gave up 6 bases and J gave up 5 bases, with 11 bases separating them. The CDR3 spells CASRTGRDQPQHF. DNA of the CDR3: TGTGCCAGCAGGACAGGCCGTGATCAGCCCCAGCATTTT.

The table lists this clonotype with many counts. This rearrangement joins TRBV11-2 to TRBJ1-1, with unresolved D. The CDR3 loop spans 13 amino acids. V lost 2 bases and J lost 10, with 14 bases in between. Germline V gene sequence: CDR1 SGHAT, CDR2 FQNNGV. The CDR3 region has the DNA TGTGCCAGCAGCTTATCCAGTACCCTTGGAGCTTTCTTT. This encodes CASSLSSTLGAFF.

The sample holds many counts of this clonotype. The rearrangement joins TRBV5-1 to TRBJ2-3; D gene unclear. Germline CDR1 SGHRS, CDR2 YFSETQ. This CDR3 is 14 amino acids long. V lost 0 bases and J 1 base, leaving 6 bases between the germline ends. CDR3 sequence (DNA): TGCGCCAGCAGCTTGGATGGGGGCACAGATACGCAGTATTTT. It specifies CASSLDGGTDTQYF.

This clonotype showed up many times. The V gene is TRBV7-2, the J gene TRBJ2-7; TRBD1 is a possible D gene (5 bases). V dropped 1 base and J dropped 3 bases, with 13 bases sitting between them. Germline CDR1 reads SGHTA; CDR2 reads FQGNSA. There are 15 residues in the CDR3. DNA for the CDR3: TGTGCCAGCAGCTTAGGGGCAGGGCAGTACTACGAGCAGTACTTC. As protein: CASSLGAGQYYEQYF.

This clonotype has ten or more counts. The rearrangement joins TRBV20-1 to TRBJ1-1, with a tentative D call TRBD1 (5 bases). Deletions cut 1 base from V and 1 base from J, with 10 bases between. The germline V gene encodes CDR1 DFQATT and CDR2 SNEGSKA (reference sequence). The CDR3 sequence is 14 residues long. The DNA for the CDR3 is TGCAGTGCTAGAGTAGGGACGTCGAACACTGAAGCTTTCTTT. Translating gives CSARVGTSNTEAFF.

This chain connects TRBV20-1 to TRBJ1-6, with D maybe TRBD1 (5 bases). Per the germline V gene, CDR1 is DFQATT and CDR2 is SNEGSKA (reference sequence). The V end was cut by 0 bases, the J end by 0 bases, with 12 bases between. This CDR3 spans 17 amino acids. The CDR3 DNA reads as TGCAGTGCTAGAGATTGGGGCGTGAGCTCCTATAATTCACCCCTCCACTTT. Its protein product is CSARDWGVSSYNSPLHF.

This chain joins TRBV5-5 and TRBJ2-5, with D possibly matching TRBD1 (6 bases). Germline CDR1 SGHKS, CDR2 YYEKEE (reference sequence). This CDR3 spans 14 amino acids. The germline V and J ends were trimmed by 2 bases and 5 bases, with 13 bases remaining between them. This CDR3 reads CASSFGSQGETQYF. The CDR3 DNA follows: TGTGCCAGCAGCTTTGGTAGCCAGGGGGAGACCCAGTACTTC. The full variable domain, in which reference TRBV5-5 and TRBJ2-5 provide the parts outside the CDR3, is DAGVTQSPTHLIKTRGQQVTLRCSPISGHKSVSWYQQVLGQGPQFIFQYYEKEERGRGNFPDRFSARQFPNYSSELNVNALLLGDSALYLCASSFGSQGETQYFGPGTRLLVL.

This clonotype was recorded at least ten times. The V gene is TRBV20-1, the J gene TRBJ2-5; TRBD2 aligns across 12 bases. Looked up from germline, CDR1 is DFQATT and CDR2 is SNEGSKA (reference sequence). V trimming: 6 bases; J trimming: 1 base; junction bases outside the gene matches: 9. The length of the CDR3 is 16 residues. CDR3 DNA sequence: TGCAGTGCGAGCATCGGACTAGCGGGGACCCAAGAGACCCAGTACTTC. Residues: CSASIGLAGTQETQYF.

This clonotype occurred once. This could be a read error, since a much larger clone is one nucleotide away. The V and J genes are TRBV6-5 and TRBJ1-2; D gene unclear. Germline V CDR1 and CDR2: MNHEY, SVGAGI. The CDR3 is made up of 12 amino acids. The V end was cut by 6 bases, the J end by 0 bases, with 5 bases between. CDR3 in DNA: TGTGCCAGCAGAGGGTCTAACTATGGCTACACCTTC. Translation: CASRGSNYGYTF.

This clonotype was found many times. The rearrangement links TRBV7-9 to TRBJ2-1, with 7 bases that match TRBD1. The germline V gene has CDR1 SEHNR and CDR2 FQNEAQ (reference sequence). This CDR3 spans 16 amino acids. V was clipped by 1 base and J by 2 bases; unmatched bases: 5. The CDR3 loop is CASSLVHRGAYNEQFF. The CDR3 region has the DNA TGTGCCAGCAGCTTAGTACACAGGGGCGCCTACAATGAGCAGTTCTTC.

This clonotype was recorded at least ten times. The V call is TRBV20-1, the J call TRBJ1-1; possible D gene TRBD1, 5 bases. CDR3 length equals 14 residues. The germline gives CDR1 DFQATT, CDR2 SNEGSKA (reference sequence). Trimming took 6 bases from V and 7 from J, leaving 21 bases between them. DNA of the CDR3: TGCAGTGCGACCGCCGGACGGGGCCGACATGAAGCTTTCTTT. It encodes CSATAGRGRHEAFF.

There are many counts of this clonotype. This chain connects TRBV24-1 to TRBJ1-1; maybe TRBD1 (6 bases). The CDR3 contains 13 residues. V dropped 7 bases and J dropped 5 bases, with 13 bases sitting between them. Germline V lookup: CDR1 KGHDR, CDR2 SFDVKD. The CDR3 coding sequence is TGTGCCACCAGGAGGGGGATCAGTACTGAAGCTTTCTTT. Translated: CATRRGISTEAFF.

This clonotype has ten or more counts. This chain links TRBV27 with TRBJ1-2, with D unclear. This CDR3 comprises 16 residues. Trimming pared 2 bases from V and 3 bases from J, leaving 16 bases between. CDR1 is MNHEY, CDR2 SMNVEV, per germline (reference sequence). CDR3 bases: TGTGCCAGCAGTTTAACCCTTGGGGTGGCGGACTATGGCTACACCTTC. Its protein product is CASSLTLGVADYGYTF.

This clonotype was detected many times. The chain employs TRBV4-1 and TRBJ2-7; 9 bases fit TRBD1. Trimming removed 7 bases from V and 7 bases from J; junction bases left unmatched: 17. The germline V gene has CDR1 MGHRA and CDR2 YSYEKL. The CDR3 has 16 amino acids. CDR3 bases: TGCGCCAGCAACTACCCAGACCGGACAGGGGCTCGGGAGCAGTACTTC. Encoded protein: CASNYPDRTGAREQYF.

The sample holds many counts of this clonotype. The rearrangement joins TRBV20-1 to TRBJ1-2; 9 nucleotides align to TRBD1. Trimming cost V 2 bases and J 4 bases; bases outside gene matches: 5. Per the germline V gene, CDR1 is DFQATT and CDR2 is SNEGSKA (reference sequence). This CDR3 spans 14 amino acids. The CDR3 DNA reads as TGCAGTGCTAGAAGGACAGGGGAGGCCTATGGCTACACCTTC. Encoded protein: CSARRTGEAYGYTF.

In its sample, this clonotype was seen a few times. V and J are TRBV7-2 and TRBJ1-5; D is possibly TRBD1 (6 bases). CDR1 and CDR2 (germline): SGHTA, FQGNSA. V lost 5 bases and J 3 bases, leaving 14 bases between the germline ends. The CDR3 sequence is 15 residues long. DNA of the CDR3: TGTGCCAGCAGCCCGCCTACAGGGTTCAATCAGCCCCAGCATTTT. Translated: CASSPPTGFNQPQHF.

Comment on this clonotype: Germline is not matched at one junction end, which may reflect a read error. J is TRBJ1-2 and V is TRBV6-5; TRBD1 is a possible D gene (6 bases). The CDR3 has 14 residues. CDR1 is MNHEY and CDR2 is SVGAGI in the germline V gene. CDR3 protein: CASSYVGTTHGYTF. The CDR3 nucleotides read TGTGCCAGTAGTTACGTCGGGACAACACATGGCTACACCTTC.

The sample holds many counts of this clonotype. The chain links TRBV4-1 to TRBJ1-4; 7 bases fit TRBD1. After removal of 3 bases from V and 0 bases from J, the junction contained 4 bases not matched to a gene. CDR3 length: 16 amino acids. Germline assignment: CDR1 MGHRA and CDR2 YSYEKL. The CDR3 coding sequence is TGCGCCAGCAGCCAGGGGGACAGACCAACTAATGAAAAACTGTTTTTT. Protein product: CASSQGDRPTNEKLFF.

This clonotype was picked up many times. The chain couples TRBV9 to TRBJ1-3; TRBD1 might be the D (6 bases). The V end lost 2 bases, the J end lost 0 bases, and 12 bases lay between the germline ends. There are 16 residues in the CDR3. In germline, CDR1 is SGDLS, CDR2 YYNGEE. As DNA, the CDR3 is TGTGCCAGCAGCGTGAGGGGGGGCTACTCTGGAAACACCATATATTTT. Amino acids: CASSVRGGYSGNTIYF.

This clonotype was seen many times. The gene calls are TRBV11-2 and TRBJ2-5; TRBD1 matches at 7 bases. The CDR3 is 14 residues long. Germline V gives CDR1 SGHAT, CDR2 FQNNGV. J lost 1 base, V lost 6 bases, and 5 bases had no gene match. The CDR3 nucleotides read TGTGCCAGCAGTTCTGACAGGGCCCAAGAGACCCAGTACTTC. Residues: CASSSDRAQETQYF.

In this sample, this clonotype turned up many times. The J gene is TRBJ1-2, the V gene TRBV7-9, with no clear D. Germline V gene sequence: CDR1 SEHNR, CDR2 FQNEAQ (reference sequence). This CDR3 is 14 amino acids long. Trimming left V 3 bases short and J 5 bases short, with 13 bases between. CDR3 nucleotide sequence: TGTGCCAGCAGCTTCCGCCAGGAAAATTATGGCTACACCTTC. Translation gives CASSFRQENYGYTF.

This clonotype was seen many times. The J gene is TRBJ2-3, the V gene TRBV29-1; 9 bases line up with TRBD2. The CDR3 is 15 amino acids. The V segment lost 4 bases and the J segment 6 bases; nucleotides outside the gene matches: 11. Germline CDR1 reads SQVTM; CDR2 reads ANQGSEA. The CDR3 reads CSVGFRAGGGDTQYF. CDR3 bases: TGCAGCGTTGGCTTCCGAGCGGGGGGAGGTGATACGCAGTATTTT.

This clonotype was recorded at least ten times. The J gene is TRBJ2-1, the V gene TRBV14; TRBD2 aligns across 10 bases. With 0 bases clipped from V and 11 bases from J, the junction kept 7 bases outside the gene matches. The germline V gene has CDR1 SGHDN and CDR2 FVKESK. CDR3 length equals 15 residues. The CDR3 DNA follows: TGTGCCAGCAGCCAAGAGCGTCTAGCGGGGGTGCAGCAGTTCTTC. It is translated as CASSQERLAGVQQFF.

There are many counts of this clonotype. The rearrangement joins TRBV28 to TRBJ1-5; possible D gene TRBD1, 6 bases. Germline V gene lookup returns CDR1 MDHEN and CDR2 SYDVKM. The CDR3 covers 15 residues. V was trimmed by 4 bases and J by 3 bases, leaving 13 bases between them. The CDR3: CASSSLQGFNQPQHF. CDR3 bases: TGTGCCAGCAGTTCACTACAGGGTTTCAATCAGCCCCAGCATTTT.

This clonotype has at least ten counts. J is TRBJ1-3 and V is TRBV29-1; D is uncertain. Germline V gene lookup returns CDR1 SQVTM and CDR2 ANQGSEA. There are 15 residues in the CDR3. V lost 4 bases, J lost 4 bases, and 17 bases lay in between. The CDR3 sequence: CSVAAEGITGNTIYF. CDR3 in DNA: TGCAGCGTTGCGGCGGAGGGCATAACCGGAAACACCATATATTTT.

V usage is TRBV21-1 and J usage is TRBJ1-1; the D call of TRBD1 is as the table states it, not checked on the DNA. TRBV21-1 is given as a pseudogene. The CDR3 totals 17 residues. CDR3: CASSGGVCRRKNTEAFF. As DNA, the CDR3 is TGTGCCAGCAGCGGGGGGGTATGTAGGCGGAAGAACACTGAAGCTTTCTTT.